This entry concerns a single T cell receptor (beta chain). Its specificity is not known. This sample stems from a study of OX40 agonist ivuxolimab in advanced cancers. Overall study context: Clinicians treated patients with ivuxolimab, an agonistic anti-OX40 (CD134) antibody. It was permissible to have had prior anti-PD-1, anti-PD-L1 or anti-CTLA-4 therapy, and about 40% had some. Study findings and constraints: Doses of 0.1 to 3.0 mg/kg were accompanied by clonal expansion of CD4+ and CD8+ blood T cells by week 6.

CDR3 length: 12 residues. The V end lost 4 bases, the J end lost 8 bases, and 12 bases lay between the germline ends. Germline V gene data show CDR1 as SGHTS and CDR2 as YDEGEE. The data were produced by immunoSEQ multiplex PCR, yet TCRdb's version contains in-frame clones alone and is incomplete. The sample holds about 74,000 clones, less than 90% seen once. A history of autoimmune disease or systemic immunosuppression excluded patients. The sample was CD4+ or CD8+ T cells sorted from blood, taken in a trial of the OX40 agonist ivuxolimab. The rearrangement uses TRBV5-8 and TRBJ1-2; D gene unclear. This TCR came from an adult with an advanced solid tumor such as melanoma, head and neck, liver or kidney cancer. CDR3 sequence (DNA): TGTGCCAGCAGCCGTGAGGCGGGAGGCTACACCTTC. Amino acids: CASSREAGGYTF.